These T cell receptor beta chains were read from a single sample in a study of T cell repertoires in cytomegalovirus infection. TCRdb redid the calling of the reads with MiXCR, one entry per CDR3 protein. The sample shows over 100,000 distinct CDR3 sequences, 16% of them seen only once. Sequencing was performed on PBMCs. Source of these receptors: a human donor in good health (CMV status not recorded). Some clones in this sample may be carry-over from other donors' samples. Both conserved end residues are part of each CDR3. Each record gives: J gene, clone size, V gene, D gene, CDR3 DNA, CDR3 protein. The D gene is left open where the match is weak. Clone size is stated in some rows and not others, as once, few, many or a class when expanded.

J: TRBJ1-1
size: once
V: TRBV18
D: NA
DNA: TGTGCCAGCTCACTGGATTCGGCAATCTCGCGCATGGCTTTCTTT
CDR3: CASSLDSAISRMAFF

J: TRBJ2-7
size: many
V: TRBV29-1
D: TRBD1
DNA: TGCAGCGGGGGGACAGGGTTTGAGAAGCAGTACTTC
CDR3: CSGGTGFEKQYF

J: TRBJ2-2
size: many
V: TRBV2
D: NA
DNA: TGTGCCAGCACTTCTGGAAAGGCGGGATACACCGGGGAGCTGTTTTTT
CDR3: CASTSGKAGYTGELFF

J: TRBJ1-2
size: few
V: TRBV2
D: NA
DNA: TGTGCCAGCAACGACAGATCCCCCTATGGCTACACCTTC
CDR3: CASNDRSPYGYTF

J: TRBJ2-1
size: many
V: TRBV2
D: NA
DNA: TGTGCCAGCAGTGAGTTAACAGTCGTTGAGCAGTTCTTC
CDR3: CASSELTVVEQFF

J: TRBJ2-1
size: NA
V: TRBV7-9
D: TRBD2
DNA: TGTGCCAGCAGCTTAATCTTCCTTGCGGGGGGCAATGAGCAGTTCTTC
CDR3: CASSLIFLAGGNEQFF

J: TRBJ1-1
size: many
V: TRBV28
D: TRBD1
DNA: TGTGCCAGCAGTTCAGCGGGTCTCCAAGGGGGCAACACTGAAGCTTTCTTT
CDR3: CASSSAGLQGGNTEAFF

J: TRBJ1-5
size: many
V: TRBV12-3/TRBV12-4
D: TRBD1
DNA: TGTGCCAGCAGCCGGGACAGGGGGGAACAGCCCCAGCATTTT
CDR3: CASSRDRGEQPQHF

J: TRBJ1-5
size: few
V: TRBV28
D: NA
DNA: TGTGCCAGCCGTTCAGGGAATAGCAATCAGCCCCAGCATTTT
CDR3: CASRSGNSNQPQHF

J: TRBJ1-2
size: many
V: TRBV7-2
D: NA
DNA: TGTGCCAGCAGCTTACCTCCGGGGCATTCAACGGGCTACACCTTC
CDR3: CASSLPPGHSTGYTF

J: TRBJ2-5
size: many
V: TRBV4-2
D: NA
DNA: TGTGCCAGCAGCCAGGTACCCGGGACCCAGTACTTC
CDR3: CASSQVPGTQYF

J: TRBJ1-2
size: few
V: TRBV29-1
D: NA
DNA: TGCAGCGGCCTAGGGGGGGATGGCTACACCTTC
CDR3: CSGLGGDGYTF

J: TRBJ2-7
size: NA
V: TRBV20-1
D: TRBD2
DNA: TGCAGTGCGCGGACTAGCGGGAGCTCCTACGAGCAGTACTTC
CDR3: CSARTSGSSYEQYF

J: TRBJ1-5
size: NA
V: TRBV25-1
D: NA
DNA: TGTGCCAGCAGTGAAGGGGGAATGAGGCCCCAGCATTTT
CDR3: CASSEGGMRPQHF

J: TRBJ2-4
size: NA
V: TRBV7-2
D: NA
DNA: TGTGCCAGCAGCCCTCTATTAGCCAAAAACATTCAGTACTTC
CDR3: CASSPLLAKNIQYF

J: TRBJ1-1
size: many
V: TRBV28
D: TRBD1
DNA: TGTGCCAGCAGTTTACCGCCGGTCGCCGGGACAGGGATATCTGAAGCTTTCTTT
CDR3: CASSLPPVAGTGISEAFF

J: TRBJ2-1
size: NA
V: TRBV11-2
D: NA
DNA: TGTGCCAGCAGCTTACAGGGGAAGGACAATGAGCAGTTCTTC
CDR3: CASSLQGKDNEQFF

J: TRBJ2-7
size: many
V: TRBV7-8
D: NA
DNA: TGTGCCAGCAGCTTAGTCGCAGGAGCCTACGAGCAGTACTTC
CDR3: CASSLVAGAYEQYF

J: TRBJ1-4
size: many
V: TRBV7-2
D: NA
DNA: TGTGCCAGCAGCTTAGGGACACGTAATGAAAAACTGTTTTTT
CDR3: CASSLGTRNEKLFF

J: TRBJ2-7
size: few
V: TRBV5-6
D: TRBD1
DNA: TGTGCCAGCAGCTTTGGGACAGAGGACTACGAGCAGTACTTC
CDR3: CASSFGTEDYEQYF

J: TRBJ2-2
size: NA
V: TRBV6-5
D: TRBD2
DNA: TGTGCCAGCAGTTATAGCGGGGGCAACACCGGGGAGCTGTTTTTT
CDR3: CASSYSGGNTGELFF

J: TRBJ1-1
size: many
V: TRBV7-9
D: TRBD1
DNA: TGTGCCAGCAGCTTAGCGCTGACAGGGCCTCTTGAAGCTTTCTTT
CDR3: CASSLALTGPLEAFF

J: TRBJ2-1
size: medium-sized
V: TRBV7-6
D: TRBD1
DNA: TGTGCCAGCAGCCTGCGATCCGGACAGGGGAGGTCCTACAATGAGCAGTTCTTC
CDR3: CASSLRSGQGRSYNEQFF

J: TRBJ1-1
size: many
V: TRBV5-5
D: TRBD1
DNA: TGTGCCAGCAGCTTTACAGGGGTAGACACTGAAGCTTTCTTT
CDR3: CASSFTGVDTEAFF

J: TRBJ2-1
size: NA
V: TRBV10-2
D: NA
DNA: TGCGCCAGCCAACTAGATACCTACAATGAGCAGTTCTTC
CDR3: CASQLDTYNEQFF

J: TRBJ2-2
size: few
V: TRBV10-3
D: NA
DNA: TGTGCCATCAGTGACGAACGGCTTAACACCGGGGAGCTGTTTTTT
CDR3: CAISDERLNTGELFF

J: TRBJ1-5
size: many
V: TRBV12-3/TRBV12-4
D: TRBD1
DNA: TGTGCCAGCAGTCCGGGACAGGGGTTTTCGGGCAATCAGCCCCAGCATTTT
CDR3: CASSPGQGFSGNQPQHF

J: TRBJ1-1
size: NA
V: TRBV6-5
D: TRBD1
DNA: TGTGCCAGCAGTCCTGGGACAGCATGGGGAACTGAAGCTTTCTTT
CDR3: CASSPGTAWGTEAFF

J: TRBJ1-2
size: few
V: TRBV25-1
D: NA
DNA: TGTGCCAGCAGTGAATGGCGCAGCTATGGCTACACCTTC
CDR3: CASSEWRSYGYTF

J: TRBJ2-1
size: many
V: TRBV19
D: NA
DNA: TGTGCCAGTAGTAACGGGGGCTCCACCAATGAGCAGTTCTTC
CDR3: CASSNGGSTNEQFF

J: TRBJ1-2
size: NA
V: TRBV10-3
D: NA
DNA: TGTGCCATCAGGGAAATCGACACCTATGGCTACACCTTC
CDR3: CAIREIDTYGYTF

J: TRBJ1-2
size: many
V: TRBV14
D: TRBD1
DNA: TGTGCCAGCAGCCAGTGGCCCCAGACAGGGGGTCGAGGCGGCTACACCTTC
CDR3: CASSQWPQTGGRGGYTF

J: TRBJ1-2
size: few
V: TRBV7-3
D: TRBD1
DNA: TGTGCCAGCAGCGCGCAGGGGGGCTATGGCTACACCTTC
CDR3: CASSAQGGYGYTF

J: TRBJ2-7
size: many
V: TRBV15
D: NA
DNA: TGTGCCACCAGCAGAGATCAACCGGCCGAGCAGTACTTC
CDR3: CATSRDQPAEQYF

J: TRBJ2-4
size: many
V: TRBV7-8
D: NA
DNA: TGTGCCAGCAGCTTAGGGGCCGGTCCATCGAACATTCAGTACTTC
CDR3: CASSLGAGPSNIQYF

J: TRBJ1-5
size: few
V: TRBV20-1
D: NA
DNA: TGCAGTGTGTGGTCGAATGGGCAGCCCCAGCATTTT
CDR3: CSVWSNGQPQHF

J: TRBJ1-5
size: few
V: TRBV28
D: NA
DNA: TGTGCCAGCAGTTTCAGCGAAATCGACCGCCTCAATCAGCCCCAGCATTTT
CDR3: CASSFSEIDRLNQPQHF

J: TRBJ1-1
size: NA
V: TRBV20-1
D: NA
DNA: TGCAGTGCTAGGTCAAATCTAGGCACTGAAGCTTTCTTT
CDR3: CSARSNLGTEAFF

J: TRBJ2-2
size: NA
V: TRBV29-1
D: TRBD1
DNA: TGCAGCGCCCTCCGGACAGGAGACACCGGGGAGCTGTTTTTT
CDR3: CSALRTGDTGELFF

J: TRBJ1-5
size: many
V: TRBV27
D: NA
DNA: TGTGCCAGCAGTCCTAGGGGGGGAAGCAATCAGCCCCAGCATTTT
CDR3: CASSPRGGSNQPQHF

J: TRBJ2-6
size: NA
V: TRBV7-3
D: NA
DNA: TGTGCCAGCAGCTATGACAGCTCTGGGGCCAACGTCCTGACTTTC
CDR3: CASSYDSSGANVLTF

J: TRBJ1-5
size: many
V: TRBV28
D: NA
DNA: TGTGCCAGCAGTTTCAGTCGAAAGGAGCCCCAGCATTTT
CDR3: CASSFSRKEPQHF

J: TRBJ2-7
size: few
V: TRBV7-2
D: NA
DNA: TGTGCCAGCAGCTTACGGGACCGGGCCAACGAGCAGTACTTC
CDR3: CASSLRDRANEQYF

J: TRBJ2-5
size: NA
V: TRBV20-1
D: TRBD2
DNA: TGCAGTGCTAGAAGGCCTAGCGGGGAAAAGACCCAGTACTTC
CDR3: CSARRPSGEKTQYF

J: TRBJ2-2
size: few
V: TRBV4-2
D: NA
DNA: TGTGCCAGCAGCCAAGAACGGGGGAACACCGGGGAGCTGTTTTTT
CDR3: CASSQERGNTGELFF

J: TRBJ1-2
size: NA
V: TRBV4-1
D: NA
DNA: TGCGCCAGCAGCCAAGTTGCGGGGGCTAACTATGGCTACACCTTC
CDR3: CASSQVAGANYGYTF

J: TRBJ1-1
size: NA
V: TRBV20-1
D: NA
DNA: TGCAGTGCTAGTCCGGACCCCAGGTACACTGAAGCTTTCTTT
CDR3: CSASPDPRYTEAFF

J: TRBJ2-6
size: many
V: TRBV7-3
D: NA
DNA: TGTGCCAGCAGCGACCATGGGGCCAACGTCCTGACTTTC
CDR3: CASSDHGANVLTF

J: TRBJ2-1
size: NA
V: TRBV7-2
D: NA
DNA: TGTGCCAGCAGCTTCGACCCTGGGGATGAGCAGTTCTTC
CDR3: CASSFDPGDEQFF

J: TRBJ2-1
size: NA
V: TRBV20-1
D: NA
DNA: TGCAGTCTCGGGCCGGGTCCGGATGAGCAGTTCTTC
CDR3: CSLGPGPDEQFF

J: TRBJ2-5
size: NA
V: TRBV6-2/TRBV6-3
D: TRBD2
DNA: TGTGCCAGCAGGAGAGCGGGGGGTTACCAAGAGACCCAGTACTTC
CDR3: CASRRAGGYQETQYF

J: TRBJ1-1
size: few
V: TRBV7-6
D: TRBD1
DNA: TGTGCCAGCAGCTTAGCGCCGGGACAGGGAGGAGGCGACACTGAAGCTTTCTTT
CDR3: CASSLAPGQGGGDTEAFF

J: TRBJ2-5
size: few
V: TRBV25-1
D: TRBD1
DNA: TGTGCCAGCAATCACCGACAGGGGGTCGAGGAGACCCAGTACTTC
CDR3: CASNHRQGVEETQYF

J: TRBJ1-4
size: many
V: TRBV11-2
D: NA
DNA: TGTGCCAGCAGCCCCCGGATCCAAGGGAAACTGTTTTTT
CDR3: CASSPRIQGKLFF

J: TRBJ1-2
size: NA
V: TRBV7-2
D: TRBD1
DNA: TGTGCCAGCAGCCTGACAGGGTTGGGGGAGGGCTACACCTTC
CDR3: CASSLTGLGEGYTF